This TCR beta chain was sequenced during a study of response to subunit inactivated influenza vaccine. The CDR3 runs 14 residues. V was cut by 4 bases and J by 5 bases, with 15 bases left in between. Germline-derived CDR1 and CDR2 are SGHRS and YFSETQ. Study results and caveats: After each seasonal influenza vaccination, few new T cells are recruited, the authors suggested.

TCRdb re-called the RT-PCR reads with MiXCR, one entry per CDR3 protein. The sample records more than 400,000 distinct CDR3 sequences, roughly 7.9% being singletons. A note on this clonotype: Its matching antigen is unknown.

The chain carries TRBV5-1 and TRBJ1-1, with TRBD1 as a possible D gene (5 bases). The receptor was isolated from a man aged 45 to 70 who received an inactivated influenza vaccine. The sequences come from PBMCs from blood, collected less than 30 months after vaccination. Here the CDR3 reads CASSGVGGRTEAFF. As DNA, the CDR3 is TGCGCCAGCAGCGGGGTCGGGGGGAGGACTGAAGCTTTCTTT.